What follows is one T cell receptor beta chain and its context. This CDR3 contains 13 residues. V lost 3 bases, J lost 7 bases, and 6 bases stayed unmatched. Germline CDR1 is MDHEN and CDR2 is SYDVKM. This sample was taken from a study of blood T cell repertoires in COVID-19. The wider study: Both acute and convalescent COVID-19 samples were obtained from the United States, Italy and Spain. Nucleic acid was either cDNA or gDNA, and it came from T cells, B-cell-depleted T cells, or PBMCs.

Authors' analysis steps: Amplified reference gene primers provided the basis for estimating nucleated cell counts. Sequencing used immunoSEQ multiplex PCR; TCRdb keeps in-frame clones, though not all of them. Clone size and the V and J calls come from that table; the DNA yielded D and trimming. The table shows 15,000 to 20,000 clones, with more than 85% occurring only once. Sequencing input: peripheral blood. This chain connects TRBV28 to TRBJ2-7; TRBD2 agrees at 7 bases. This clonotype was obtained from a human donor in a cohort sampled during active COVID-19. CDR3 nucleotides: TGTGCCAGCAGTTTGACGTCTAGCGGAGAGCAGTACTTC. Protein product: CASSLTSSGEQYF.